The present T cell receptor (beta chain) was sequenced within a study of shared clonotypes between healthy human individuals. Study as a whole: The plates for each donor numbered three CD4 naive, three CD4 memory, two CD8 naive and one CD8 memory. The study's findings and limits: Naive subsets generally had larger estimated richness than memory subsets. Sorted-subset samples were not fully sequenced, rarefaction indicated.

The CDR3 contains 14 residues. Per the germline V gene, CDR1 is LNHDA and CDR2 is SQIVND (reference sequence). J was trimmed by 5 bases and V by 6 bases; bases with no gene match: 9. Each subset's genomic DNA was shared equally among a number of immunoSEQ plates. Here immunoSEQ multiplex PCR was the method, and the copy in TCRdb shows in-frame clones only, minus some. The table has about 1.5 million clones, roughly 96% seen once; the top ten hold over 1%. A remark on this clone: The target antigen is unknown.

The sequence was obtained from a man aged 25-45 years in good health. This chain links TRBV19 with TRBJ1-1; 7 nucleotides match TRBD1. The sample taken for sequencing was naive CD4+ T cells sorted from blood. Subset described: CD45RA+ positively selected. CDR3 DNA sequence: TGTGCCAGTAGCCCACGACAGGGACCGACTGAAGCTTTCTTT. This encodes CASSPRQGPTEAFF.